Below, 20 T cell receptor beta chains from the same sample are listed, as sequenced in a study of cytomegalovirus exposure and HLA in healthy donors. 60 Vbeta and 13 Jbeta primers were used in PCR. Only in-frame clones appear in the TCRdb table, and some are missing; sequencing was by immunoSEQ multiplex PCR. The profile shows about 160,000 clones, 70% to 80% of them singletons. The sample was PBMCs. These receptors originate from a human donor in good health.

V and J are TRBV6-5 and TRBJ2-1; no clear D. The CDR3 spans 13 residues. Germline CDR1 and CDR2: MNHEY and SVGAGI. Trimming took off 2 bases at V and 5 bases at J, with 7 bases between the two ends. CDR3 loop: CASSYGFNNEQFF. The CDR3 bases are TGTGCCAGCAGTTACGGCTTCAACAATGAGCAGTTCTTC.

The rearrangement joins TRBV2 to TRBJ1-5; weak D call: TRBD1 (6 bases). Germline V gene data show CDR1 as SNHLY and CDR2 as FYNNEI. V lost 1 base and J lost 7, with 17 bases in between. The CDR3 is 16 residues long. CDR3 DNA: TGTGCCAGCAGTGAAGGGGGGGGCAGCCGTGGGCAGCCCCAGCATTTT. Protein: CASSEGGGSRGQPQHF.

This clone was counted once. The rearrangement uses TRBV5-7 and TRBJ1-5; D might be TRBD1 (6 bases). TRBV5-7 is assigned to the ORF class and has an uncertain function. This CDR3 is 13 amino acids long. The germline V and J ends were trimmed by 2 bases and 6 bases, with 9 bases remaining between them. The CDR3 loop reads CASSFQGCQPQHF. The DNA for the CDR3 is TGTGCCAGCAGCTTTCAGGGGTGTCAGCCCCAGCATTTT.

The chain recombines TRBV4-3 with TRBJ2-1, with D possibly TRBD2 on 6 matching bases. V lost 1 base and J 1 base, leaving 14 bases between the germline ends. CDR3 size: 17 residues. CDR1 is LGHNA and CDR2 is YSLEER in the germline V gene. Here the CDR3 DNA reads TGCGCCAGCAGCCAAGCAGCTGCTAGCGCGTCCTACAATGAGCAGTTCTTC. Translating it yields CASSQAAASASYNEQFF.

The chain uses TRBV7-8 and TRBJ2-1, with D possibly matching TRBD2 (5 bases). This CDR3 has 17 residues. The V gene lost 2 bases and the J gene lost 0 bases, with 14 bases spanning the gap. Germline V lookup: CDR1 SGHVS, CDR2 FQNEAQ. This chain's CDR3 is CASSLRENTHSYNEQFF. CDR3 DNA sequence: TGTGCCAGCAGCTTAAGGGAGAACACACACTCCTACAATGAGCAGTTCTTC.

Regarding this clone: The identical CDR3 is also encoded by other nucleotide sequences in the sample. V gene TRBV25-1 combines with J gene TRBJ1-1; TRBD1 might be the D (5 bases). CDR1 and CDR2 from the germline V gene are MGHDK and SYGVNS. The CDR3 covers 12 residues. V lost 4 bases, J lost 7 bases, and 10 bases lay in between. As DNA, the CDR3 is TGTGCCAGCAGTGTTTTCGACAGTGAAGCTTTCTTT. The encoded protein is CASSVFDSEAFF.

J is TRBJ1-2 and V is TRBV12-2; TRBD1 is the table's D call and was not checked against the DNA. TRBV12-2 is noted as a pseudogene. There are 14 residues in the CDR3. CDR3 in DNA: TGTGCAAGTCGCCCGGGACAGGGTAACTATGGCTACACCTTC. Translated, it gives CASRPGQGNYGYTF.

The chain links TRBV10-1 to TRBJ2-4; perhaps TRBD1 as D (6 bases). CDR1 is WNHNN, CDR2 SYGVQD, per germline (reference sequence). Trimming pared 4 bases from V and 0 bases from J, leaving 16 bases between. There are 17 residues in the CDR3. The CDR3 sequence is CASSGTPGDIAKNIQYF. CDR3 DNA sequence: TGCGCCAGCAGTGGAACCCCAGGGGATATAGCCAAAAACATTCAGTACTTC.

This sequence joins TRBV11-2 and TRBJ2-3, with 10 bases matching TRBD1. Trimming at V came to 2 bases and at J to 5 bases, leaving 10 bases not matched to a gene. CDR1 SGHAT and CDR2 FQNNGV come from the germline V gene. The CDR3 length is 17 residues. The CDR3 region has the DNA TGTGCCAGCAGCTTAAAGGTCGACAGGGGGCTGGTAGATACGCAGTATTTT. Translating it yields CASSLKVDRGLVDTQYF.

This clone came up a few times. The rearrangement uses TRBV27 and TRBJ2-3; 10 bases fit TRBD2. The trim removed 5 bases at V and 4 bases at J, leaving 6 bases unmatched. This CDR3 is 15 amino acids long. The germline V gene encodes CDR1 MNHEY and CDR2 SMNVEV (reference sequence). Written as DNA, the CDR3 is TGTGCCAGCAGTCAACTAGCGGGGAGTTCAGATACGCAGTATTTT. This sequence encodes CASSQLAGSSDTQYF.

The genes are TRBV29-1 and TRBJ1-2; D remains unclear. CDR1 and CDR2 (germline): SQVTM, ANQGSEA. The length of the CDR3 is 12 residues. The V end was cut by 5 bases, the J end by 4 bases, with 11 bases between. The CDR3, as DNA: TGCAGCGTTACATGGACTGCCTATGGCTACACCTTC. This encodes CSVTWTAYGYTF.

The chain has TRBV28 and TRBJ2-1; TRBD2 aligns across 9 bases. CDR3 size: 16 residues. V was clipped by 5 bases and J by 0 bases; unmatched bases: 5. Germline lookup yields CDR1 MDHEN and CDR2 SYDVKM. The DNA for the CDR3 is TGTGCCAGCAGTCTAGCGGGACTAAACTCCTACAATGAGCAGTTCTTC. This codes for CASSLAGLNSYNEQFF.

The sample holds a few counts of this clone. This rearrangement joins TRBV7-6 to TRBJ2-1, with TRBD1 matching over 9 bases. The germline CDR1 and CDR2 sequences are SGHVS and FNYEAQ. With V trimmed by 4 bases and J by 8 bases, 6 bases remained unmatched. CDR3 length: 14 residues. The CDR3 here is CASSSGTGYDEQFF. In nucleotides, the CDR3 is TGTGCCAGCAGCTCCGGGACAGGGTACGATGAGCAGTTCTTC.

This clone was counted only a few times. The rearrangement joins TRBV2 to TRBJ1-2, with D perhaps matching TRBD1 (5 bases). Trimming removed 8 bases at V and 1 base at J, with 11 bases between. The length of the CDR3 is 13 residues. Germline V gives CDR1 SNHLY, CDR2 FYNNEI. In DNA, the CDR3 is TGTGCCAGCTATGGGGGGGATAACTATGGCTACACCTTC. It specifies CASYGGDNYGYTF.

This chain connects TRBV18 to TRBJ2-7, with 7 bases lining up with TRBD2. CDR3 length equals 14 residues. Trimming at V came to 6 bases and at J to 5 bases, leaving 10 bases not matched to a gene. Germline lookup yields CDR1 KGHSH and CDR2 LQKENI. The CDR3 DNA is TGTGCCAGCTCGGTGCTGGGGGGGATGAACGAGCAGTACTTC. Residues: CASSVLGGMNEQYF.

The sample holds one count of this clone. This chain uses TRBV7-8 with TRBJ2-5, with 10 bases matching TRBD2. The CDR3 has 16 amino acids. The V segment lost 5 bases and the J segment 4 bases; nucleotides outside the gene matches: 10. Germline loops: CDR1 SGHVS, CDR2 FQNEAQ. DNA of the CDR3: TGTGCCAGCAGCGAAAGGTTAGCGGGAGGAGGAGAGACCCAGTACTTC. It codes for CASSERLAGGGETQYF.

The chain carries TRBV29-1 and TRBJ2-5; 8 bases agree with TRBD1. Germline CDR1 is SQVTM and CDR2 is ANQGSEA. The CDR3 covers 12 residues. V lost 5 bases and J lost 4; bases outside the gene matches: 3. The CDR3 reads CSVYGQGETQYF. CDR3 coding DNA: TGCAGCGTTTACGGACAGGGAGAGACCCAGTACTTC.

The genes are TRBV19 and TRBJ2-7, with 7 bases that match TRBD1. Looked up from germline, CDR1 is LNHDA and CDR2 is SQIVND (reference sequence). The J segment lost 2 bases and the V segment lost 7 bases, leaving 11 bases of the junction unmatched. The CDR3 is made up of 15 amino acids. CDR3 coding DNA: TGTGCCAGTACCCAACGACAGGGTCCCCCCTACGAGCAGTACTTC. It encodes CASTQRQGPPYEQYF.

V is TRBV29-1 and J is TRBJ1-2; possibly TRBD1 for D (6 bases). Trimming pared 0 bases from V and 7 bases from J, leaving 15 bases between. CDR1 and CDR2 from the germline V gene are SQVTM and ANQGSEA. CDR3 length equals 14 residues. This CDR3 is CSVEDFGRGSGYTF. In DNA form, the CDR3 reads TGCAGCGTTGAAGATTTTGGCAGGGGTAGTGGCTACACCTTC.

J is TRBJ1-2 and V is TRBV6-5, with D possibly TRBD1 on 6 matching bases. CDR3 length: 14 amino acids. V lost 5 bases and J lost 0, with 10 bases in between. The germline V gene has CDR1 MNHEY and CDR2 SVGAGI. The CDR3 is CASSGDTTNYGYTF. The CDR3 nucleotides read TGTGCCAGCAGTGGGGACACCACTAACTATGGCTACACCTTC.